What follows are 14 T cell receptor beta chains derived from one specimen sequenced in a study of cytotoxic CD8 clonotypes in ibrutinib-treated CLL. Sequenced by immunoSEQ multiplex PCR; TCRdb stores in-frame clones only, minus some. The sample holds about 200,000 clones, roughly 72% seen once. The specimen was PBMCs, collected after 24 months of ibrutinib treatment. The receptors come from a human donor with chronic lymphocytic leukemia.

The V call is TRBV19, the J call TRBJ1-1; tentatively, D is TRBD1 (6 bases). CDR3 size: 14 residues. V was shortened by 7 bases and J by 0 bases, with 12 bases between the two germline ends. From germline, CDR1 is LNHDA and CDR2 SQIVND (reference sequence). CDR3: CASTLQGMNTEAFF. The CDR3 DNA reads as TGTGCCAGTACGCTTCAGGGGATGAACACTGAAGCTTTCTTT.

V usage is TRBV7-9 and J usage is TRBJ2-1, with 12 positions matching TRBD1. This CDR3 is built from 17 residues. Germline lookup yields CDR1 SEHNR and CDR2 FQNEAQ (reference sequence). Trimming cost V 7 bases and J 8 bases; bases outside gene matches: 15. The CDR3 loop is CASNQEDRDRGLDEQFF. The DNA of the CDR3 is TGTGCCAGCAACCAAGAAGATAGGGACAGGGGGCTAGATGAGCAGTTCTTC.

The chain couples TRBV21-1 to TRBJ2-1; the table gives TRBD2 as D, unverified against the DNA. TRBV21-1 is a pseudogene segment. This CDR3 is built from 14 residues. The CDR3 region is CASSSGRLRNEQFF. The CDR3 nucleotides read TGTGCCAGCAGTTCTGGGAGGCTGCGCAATGAGCAGTTCTTC.

The chain combines TRBV9 with TRBJ2-5, with D uncertain. CDR3 length: 13 residues. Trimming removed 4 bases from V and 2 bases from J, with 9 bases in between. Germline-derived CDR1 and CDR2 are SGDLS and YYNGEE. The CDR3 loop reads CASSPLLQETQYF. CDR3 nucleotides: TGTGCCAGCAGCCCGCTGTTACAAGAGACCCAGTACTTC.

This chain links TRBV11-2 with TRBJ2-6, with 10 bases aligning to TRBD1. Germline CDR1 is SGHAT and CDR2 is FQNNGV. The CDR3 sequence is 18 residues long. Unmatched junction bases numbered 14, after V lost 2 bases and J lost 10 bases. The CDR3, as DNA: TGTGCCAGCAGCTTAAGATCGCCCCGACAGGGGGCCCAAAACGTCCTGACTTTC. This encodes CASSLRSPRQGAQNVLTF.

The CDR3 DNA sequence: TGTGCCAGCAGCGTCGGGACCGCGTCTGGTTACGAGCAGTACTTC. This codes for CASSVGTASGYEQYF. The chain recombines TRBV7-2 with TRBJ2-7; D is perhaps TRBD1 or TRBD2 (5 bases each). CDR1 and CDR2 (germline): SGHTA, FQGNSA. The CDR3 spans 15 residues. Trimming left V 5 bases short and J 4 bases short, with 18 bases between.

This clone was seen a single time. This sequence joins TRBV9 and TRBJ2-7; TRBD2 agrees at 8 bases. Germline values: CDR1 SGDLS, CDR2 YYNGEE. After removal of 0 bases from V and 3 bases from J, the junction contained 5 bases not matched to a gene. The CDR3 has 15 amino acids. The CDR3 is CASSVDGRGVYEQYF. DNA of the CDR3: TGTGCCAGCAGCGTAGACGGGAGGGGCGTCTACGAGCAGTACTTC.

The rearrangement uses TRBV7-6 and TRBJ2-7, with TRBD1 identical over 8 bases. Germline CDR1 is SGHVS and CDR2 is FNYEAQ. This CDR3 comprises 15 residues. V lost 6 bases and J lost 1; bases outside the gene matches: 8. The CDR3 nucleotides are TGTGCCAGCAGTCCACGTACAGGGGGTTCCTACGAGCAGTACTTC. Its translation is CASSPRTGGSYEQYF.

This sequence joins TRBV5-6 and TRBJ2-1, with 9 bases aligning to TRBD2. CDR3 length: 16 residues. In germline, CDR1 is SGHDT, CDR2 YYEEEE. Trimming took 2 bases from V and 7 from J; bases not matched to a gene: 10. Written as DNA, the CDR3 is TGTGCCAGCAGCTTAGGGCGGGAGGGGGACTGGAATGAGCAGTTCTTC. Protein: CASSLGREGDWNEQFF.

The V call is TRBV20-1, the J call TRBJ1-1; D gene unclear. Germline V gene data show CDR1 as DFQATT and CDR2 as SNEGSKA (reference sequence). Trimming left V 7 bases short and J 6 bases short, with 9 bases between. The CDR3 runs to 10 residues. Written as DNA, the CDR3 is TGCAGTGTGGCAGGTCCTGAAGCTTTCTTT. Translating it yields CSVAGPEAFF.

The chain has TRBV7-2 and TRBJ1-1; D is ambiguous. The CDR3 runs 14 residues. CDR1 is SGHTA and CDR2 is FQGNSA in the germline V gene. V dropped 1 base and J dropped 4 bases, with 10 bases sitting between them. Written as DNA, the CDR3 is TGTGCCAGCAGCTTAGTCGGCAGAACCACTGAAGCTTTCTTT. As protein: CASSLVGRTTEAFF. Combining the CDR3 with reference TRBV7-2 and TRBJ1-1 gives the whole variable domain GAGVSQSPSNKVTEKGKDVELRCDPISGHTALYWYRQSLGQGLEFLIYFQGNSAPDKSGLPSDRFSAERTGGSVSTLTIQRTQQEDSAVYLCASSLVGRTTEAFFGQGTRLTVV.

This sequence joins TRBV15 and TRBJ2-7; maybe TRBD1 (6 bases). The CDR3 has 15 residues. CDR1 and CDR2 (germline): LNHNV, YYDKDF (reference sequence). V lost 0 bases and J lost 3, with 12 bases in between. The CDR3 is CATSRDQQGGYEQYF. Written as DNA, the CDR3 is TGTGCCACCAGCAGAGATCAACAGGGCGGCTACGAGCAGTACTTC.

V gene TRBV7-3 combines with J gene TRBJ2-7; unclear D gene. V lost 3 bases to trimming and J lost 2 bases, with 8 bases between them. The CDR3 contains 13 residues. Germline-derived CDR1 and CDR2 are SGHTA and FQGTGA. The CDR3 loop is CASSLYRAYEQYF. The CDR3, as DNA: TGTGCCAGCAGCTTGTACAGAGCCTACGAGCAGTACTTC.

The chain recombines TRBV27 with TRBJ2-7; D is undetermined. This CDR3 spans 15 amino acids. Trimming took 6 bases from V and 2 from J, leaving 17 bases between them. Germline V gene data show CDR1 as MNHEY and CDR2 as SMNVEV (reference sequence). The CDR3 spells CASRTAPLLAYEQYF. CDR3 in DNA: TGTGCCAGCAGGACCGCTCCGTTGCTGGCCTACGAGCAGTACTTC.